These 31 T cell receptor beta chains were all obtained from the same sample, sequenced in a study of blood T cell repertoires in COVID-19. Assay used: immunoSEQ multiplex PCR; TCRdb lists only in-frame clones, some missing. The sample records some 220,000 clones, about 80% being singletons. Sequenced: peripheral blood. The receptors were gathered from a woman aged 30 to 39 who had recovered from COVID-19.

This rearrangement joins TRBV7-9 to TRBJ1-2; 8 bases are a match to TRBD1. V lost 5 bases and J lost 2; bases outside the gene matches: 7. The germline V gene has CDR1 SEHNR and CDR2 FQNEAQ (reference sequence). The CDR3 spans 15 residues. CDR3 amino acids: CASSILRTGNYGYTF. In nucleotides, the CDR3 is TGTGCCAGCAGCATCCTCAGGACAGGGAACTATGGCTACACCTTC. Full variable domain (rest looked up from reference TRBV7-9 and TRBJ1-2): DTGVSQNPRHKITKRGQNVTFRCDPISEHNRLYWYRQTLGQGPEFLTYFQNEAQLEKSRLLSDRFSAERPKGSFSTLEIQRTEQGDSAMYLCASSILRTGNYGYTFGSGTRLTVV.

The chain recombines TRBV7-3 with TRBJ2-1; 9 positions match TRBD2. The CDR3 has 15 amino acids. J gave up 4 bases and V 2 bases, and 3 bases lay outside the gene matches. From germline, CDR1 is SGHTA and CDR2 FQGTGA. Here the CDR3 reads CASSLALAGYNEQFF. The CDR3 DNA follows: TGTGCCAGCAGCTTAGCCCTAGCGGGGTACAATGAGCAGTTCTTC.

This chain links TRBV19 with TRBJ2-1; 10 bases fit TRBD2. The length of the CDR3 is 20 residues. Looked up from germline, CDR1 is LNHDA and CDR2 is SQIVND (reference sequence). Trimming at V came to 5 bases and at J to 0 bases, leaving 16 bases not matched to a gene. The CDR3 nucleotides are TGTGCCAGTAGTCTCGGGACTAGCGTTCTCACAACGAGCTCCTACAATGAGCAGTTCTTC. Translation: CASSLGTSVLTTSSYNEQFF.

CDR3 protein: CSVVRDSREAFF. CDR3 nucleotides: TGCAGCGTTGTACGTGACAGCCGAGAAGCTTTCTTT. The chain combines TRBV29-1 with TRBJ1-1; a weak D match, TRBD1 (5 bases). Germline CDR1 reads SQVTM; CDR2 reads ANQGSEA. The V gene lost 4 bases and the J gene lost 8 bases, with 14 bases spanning the gap. This CDR3 is 12 amino acids long.

The chain recombines TRBV6-6 with TRBJ2-7, with 7 positions matching TRBD2. This CDR3 is built from 19 residues. After removal of 5 bases from V and 2 bases from J, the junction contained 21 bases not matched to a gene. Germline V gene sequence: CDR1 MNHNY, CDR2 SVGAGI (reference sequence). CDR3 amino acids: CASSQTPGRLGGRPYEQYF. In DNA form, the CDR3 reads TGTGCCAGCAGTCAAACCCCCGGGAGGTTAGGAGGAAGACCCTACGAGCAGTACTTC.

The J gene is TRBJ2-3, the V gene TRBV29-1; 8 bases match TRBD1. Germline V gives CDR1 SQVTM, CDR2 ANQGSEA. The CDR3 is 16 residues long. With 0 bases clipped from V and 0 bases from J, the junction kept 5 bases outside the gene matches. The CDR3 DNA follows: TGCAGCGTTGAAGATAGGGACAGGTTTAGCACAGATACGCAGTATTTT. Translated: CSVEDRDRFSTDTQYF.

This chain joins TRBV5-3 and TRBJ2-7; 8 nucleotides line up with TRBD1. TRBV5-3 counts as an open reading frame of uncertain function. V dropped 4 bases and J dropped 2; count of bases not matched to a gene: 5. The CDR3 spans 14 residues. The CDR3 loop reads CARSVPGQAYEQYF. The CDR3 DNA sequence: TGTGCCAGAAGCGTCCCGGGACAGGCCTACGAGCAGTACTTC.

This clone was detected once. The chain recombines TRBV9 with TRBJ1-5; D may be TRBD1 (5 bases). This CDR3 region has 15 residues. CDR1 is SGDLS and CDR2 is YYNGEE in the germline V gene. Trimming took 0 bases from V and 4 from J, leaving 11 bases between them. Here the CDR3 DNA reads TGTGCCAGCAGCGTAGAAGGGGATGGGAATCAGCCCCAGCATTTT. Translation gives CASSVEGDGNQPQHF.

This chain's CDR3 is CASRASSSYNSPLHF. The CDR3 bases are TGTGCCAGCAGGGCCTCAAGCTCCTATAATTCACCCCTCCACTTT. The chain combines TRBV2 with TRBJ1-6; no firm D call. The CDR3 length is 15 residues. The germline V gene encodes CDR1 SNHLY and CDR2 FYNNEI. Between the trimmed V and J ends, which lost 6 bases and 0 bases, there was a span of 9 bases.

The chain recombines TRBV6-5 with TRBJ1-2; D is undetermined. From germline, CDR1 is MNHEY and CDR2 SVGAGI. V was cut by 4 bases and J by 8 bases, with 14 bases left in between. This CDR3 contains 13 residues. The CDR3 loop is CASSSLVTGGYTF. The DNA of the CDR3 is TGTGCCAGCAGTTCCCTAGTGACGGGGGGCTACACCTTC.

This clone is a singleton in its sample. The chain joins TRBV28 to TRBJ1-1; D gene unclear. Germline loops: CDR1 MDHEN, CDR2 SYDVKM. The V end lost 3 bases, the J end lost 4 bases, and 6 bases lay between the germline ends. This CDR3 has 12 residues. The CDR3, as DNA: TGTGCCAGCAGTTTTCCAGGCACTGAAGCTTTCTTT. It yields the protein CASSFPGTEAFF.

The V gene is TRBV2, the J gene TRBJ2-3, with 10 bases fitting TRBD2. V lost 4 bases to trimming and J lost 7 bases; unmatched junction nucleotides: 8. The CDR3 covers 15 residues. Germline-derived CDR1 and CDR2 are SNHLY and FYNNEI. The CDR3 loop is CASSASSGRGNTQYF. For the CDR3, the DNA is TGTGCCAGCAGTGCTTCTAGCGGGAGAGGGAATACGCAGTATTTT.

The rearrangement links TRBV4-2 to TRBJ2-3, with unresolved D. Trimming removed 0 bases at V and 0 bases at J, with 16 bases between. This CDR3 contains 18 residues. The germline gives CDR1 LGHNA, CDR2 YNFKEQ. CDR3 sequence (DNA): TGTGCCAGCAGCCAAGAGTCTGGGCAGGTAACTAGCACAGATACGCAGTATTTT. Translation gives CASSQESGQVTSTDTQYF.

The DNA of the CDR3 is TGTGCCTGGAGTGCTTACAGGGGGCGTCGTAATTCACCCCTCCACTTT. Translating gives CAWSAYRGRRNSPLHF. This chain links TRBV30 with TRBJ1-6; 9 bases match TRBD1. The J segment lost 6 bases and the V segment lost 1 base, leaving 7 bases of the junction unmatched. Germline CDR1 and CDR2: GTSNPN and SVGIG (reference sequence). This CDR3 region has 16 residues. Full variable domain (outside the CDR3, taken from reference TRBV30 and TRBJ1-6): SQTIHQWPATLVQPVGSPLSLECTVEGTSNPNLYWYRQAAGRGLQLLFYSVGIGQISSEVPQNLSASRPQDRQFILSSKKLLLSDSGFYLCAWSAYRGRRNSPLHFGNGTRLTVT.

The chain has TRBV7-9 and TRBJ2-1, with TRBD2 matching 11 bases. V shed 3 bases, J shed 4 bases, and the junction held 8 bases outside the gene matches. CDR3 length: 17 amino acids. From germline, CDR1 is SEHNR and CDR2 FQNEAQ (reference sequence). The CDR3 protein is CASSFLAGTSGYNEQFF. CDR3 in DNA: TGTGCCAGCAGCTTTTTGGCCGGGACTAGCGGATACAATGAGCAGTTCTTC. Full variable domain (missing parts from reference TRBV7-9 and TRBJ2-1): DTGVSQNPRHKITKRGQNVTFRCDPISEHNRLYWYRQTLGQGPEFLTYFQNEAQLEKSRLLSDRFSAERPKGSFSTLEIQRTEQGDSAMYLCASSFLAGTSGYNEQFFGPGTRLTVL.

This chain connects TRBV5-4 to TRBJ2-7; a weak D match, TRBD2 (6 bases). Germline CDR1 and CDR2: SGHNT and YYREEE (reference sequence). The CDR3 covers 15 residues. V was pared by 2 bases and J by 6 bases, with 18 bases between. CDR3 sequence reads: CASSLSGDGSGEQYF. CDR3 coding DNA: TGTGCCAGCAGCTTATCGGGAGACGGATCAGGCGAGCAGTACTTC.

CDR3: CASSPGRQRGYTF. CDR3 in DNA: TGTGCCAGCAGCCCCGGACGCCAGCGGGGCTACACCTTC. The genes are TRBV7-2 and TRBJ1-2, with D uncertain. The CDR3 is made up of 13 amino acids. The V end lost 5 bases, the J end lost 8 bases, and 15 bases lay between the germline ends. Germline V gene lookup returns CDR1 SGHTA and CDR2 FQGNSA.

This chain's CDR3 is CAWSLGQKIVALHF. In nucleotides, the CDR3 is TGTGCCTGGAGCCTTGGACAGAAGATCGTCGCCCTCCACTTT. J is TRBJ1-6 and V is TRBV30, with D possibly being TRBD1 (6 bases). V dropped 3 bases and J dropped 14 bases, with 20 bases sitting between them. Per germline, CDR1 GTSNPN and CDR2 SVGIG (reference sequence). The CDR3 has 14 residues. The full variable domain, rest sourced from reference TRBV30 and TRBJ1-6, is SQTIHQWPATLVQPVGSPLSLECTVEGTSNPNLYWYRQAAGRGLQLLFYSVGIGQISSEVPQNLSASRPQDRQFILSSKKLLLSDSGFYLCAWSLGQKIVALHFGNGTRLTVT.

The chain recombines TRBV19 with TRBJ2-7, with D tentatively TRBD2 (5 bases). The germline CDR1 and CDR2 sequences are LNHDA and SQIVND (reference sequence). The germline V and J ends were trimmed by 8 bases and 1 base, with 12 bases remaining between them. CDR3 size: 13 residues. CDR3 amino acids: CASEDRGSYEQYF. CDR3 nucleotide sequence: TGTGCCAGTGAAGACCGGGGATCCTACGAGCAGTACTTC.

This chain joins TRBV9 and TRBJ1-1; the D gene is possibly TRBD1 (5 bases). Trimming removed 4 bases at V and 3 bases at J, with 13 bases between. CDR1 and CDR2 (germline): SGDLS, YYNGEE. The CDR3 totals 14 residues. DNA of the CDR3: TGTGCCAGCAGCCCTAGGGGTTCGGACACTGAAGCTTTCTTT. Its protein product is CASSPRGSDTEAFF.

CDR3: CAWSAGRDNEQFF. The CDR3 region has the DNA TGTGCCTGGAGTGCTGGCAGGGACAATGAGCAGTTCTTC. The rearrangement uses TRBV30 and TRBJ2-1, with D perhaps matching TRBD1 (5 bases). The V end was cut by 1 base, the J end by 5 bases, with 9 bases between. Germline V gene lookup returns CDR1 GTSNPN and CDR2 SVGIG (reference sequence). The CDR3 sequence is 13 residues long.

The chain uses TRBV10-1 and TRBJ2-1; TRBD2 matches 12 bases. Germline lookup yields CDR1 WNHNN and CDR2 SYGVQD (reference sequence). This CDR3 has 14 residues. V was pared by 11 bases and J by 6 bases, with 8 bases of the junction left unmatched. The CDR3 spells CASWTSGDFNEQFF. In DNA form, the CDR3 reads TGCGCCTCATGGACTAGCGGGGACTTCAATGAGCAGTTCTTC.

The V and J genes are TRBV12-3 or TRBV12-4 and TRBJ2-5, with 8 bases identical to TRBD1. V trimming: 5 bases; J trimming: 4 bases; junction bases outside the gene matches: 3. This CDR3 is built from 13 residues. The CDR3 sequence: CASSEQGGETQYF. In DNA, the CDR3 is TGTGCCAGCAGTGAACAGGGGGGAGAGACCCAGTACTTC.

The gene calls are TRBV2 and TRBJ1-5, with 9 nucleotides matching TRBD1. The CDR3 totals 15 residues. The ends lost 7 bases at V and 4 bases at J; junction bases unmatched: 8. CDR1 is SNHLY and CDR2 is FYNNEI in the germline V gene. The CDR3 here is CASTLDRGGNQPQHF. The CDR3, as DNA: TGTGCCAGCACCTTGGACAGGGGTGGGAATCAGCCCCAGCATTTT.

The genes are TRBV18 and TRBJ2-7; D remains unclear. Looked up from germline, CDR1 is KGHSH and CDR2 is LQKENI. The CDR3 is made up of 14 amino acids. V lost 1 base and J 4 bases, leaving 11 bases between the germline ends. CDR3 in DNA: TGTGCCAGCTCACCACGCCGAGCCATATACGAGCAGTACTTC. It yields the protein CASSPRRAIYEQYF. Supplemented by reference TRBV18 and TRBJ2-7, the full variable domain reads NAGVMQNPRHLVRRRGQEARLRCSPMKGHSHVYWYRQLPEEGLKFMVYLQKENIIDESGMPKERFSAEFPKEGPSILRIQQVVRGDSAAYFCASSPRRAIYEQYFGPGTRLTVT.

The V gene is TRBV29-1, the J gene TRBJ1-4; D is perhaps TRBD1 (5 bases). V was pared by 5 bases and J by 0 bases, with 7 bases between. This CDR3 contains 13 residues. Germline CDR1 is SQVTM and CDR2 is ANQGSEA. The CDR3 protein is CSVLGATNEKLFF. In DNA form, the CDR3 reads TGCAGCGTTCTAGGGGCAACTAATGAAAAACTGTTTTTT.

The V gene is TRBV5-4, the J gene TRBJ2-1; TRBD2 matches at 10 bases. Germline V gene sequence: CDR1 SGHNT, CDR2 YYREEE (reference sequence). The CDR3 runs 15 residues. V was pared by 0 bases and J by 8 bases, with 5 bases of the junction left unmatched. The CDR3 is CASSLVASGSYEQFF. In DNA, the CDR3 is TGTGCCAGCAGCTTGGTGGCTAGCGGGAGCTATGAGCAGTTCTTC.

The V call is TRBV27, the J call TRBJ2-2; 11 bases match TRBD1. Losses at the gene ends were 5 bases for V and 6 bases for J; bases not matched to a gene: 8. The germline CDR1 and CDR2 sequences are MNHEY and SMNVEV (reference sequence). The CDR3 is 16 residues long. CDR3 sequence (DNA): TGTGCCAGCAGTCACCAGGGGACAGGGGGACCCGGGGAGCTGTTTTTT. Translated, it gives CASSHQGTGGPGELFF.

The rearrangement uses TRBV28 and TRBJ1-4; no definite D call. V lost 3 bases and J 6 bases, leaving 11 bases between the germline ends. The CDR3 consists of 14 residues. Germline lookup yields CDR1 MDHEN and CDR2 SYDVKM. This CDR3 reads CASSFSGYYEKLFF. The CDR3 DNA reads as TGTGCCAGCAGTTTTTCGGGGTACTATGAAAAACTGTTTTTT.

The J gene is TRBJ2-3, the V gene TRBV4-2; possibly TRBD1 for D (5 bases). CDR1 and CDR2 (germline): LGHNA, YNFKEQ. There are 16 residues in the CDR3. V gave up 3 bases and J gave up 0 bases, with 13 bases separating them. CDR3 bases: TGTGCCAGCAGCCACGGAAGGGGCCGCAGCACAGATACGCAGTATTTT. Its protein product is CASSHGRGRSTDTQYF.

This clone was counted once. The genes are TRBV7-6 and TRBJ1-1; 7 bases map to TRBD1. Per germline, CDR1 SGHVS and CDR2 FNYEAQ. The J segment lost 5 bases and the V segment lost 7 bases, leaving 13 bases of the junction unmatched. The CDR3 consists of 15 residues. As DNA, the CDR3 is TGTGCCAGCACTTTGGACAGGCCCGGAGGAACTGAAGCTTTCTTT. Its translation is CASTLDRPGGTEAFF. Full variable domain (outside the CDR3, taken from reference TRBV7-6 and TRBJ1-1): GAGVSQSPRYKVTKRGQDVALRCDPISGHVSLYWYRQALGQGPEFLTYFNYEAQQDKSGLPNDRFSAERPEGSISTLTIQRTEQRDSAMYRCASTLDRPGGTEAFFGQGTRLTVV.